The 10 T cell receptor beta chains below come from one sample, sequenced in a study of T cell responses to AZD1222 COVID-19 vaccine. The table came from immunoSEQ multiplex PCR; TCRdb's copy has only in-frame clones and leaves some out. The sample comprises 200,000 or so clones, 85% to 90% of which are singletons, and around 2.9% rests with the top ten. Sequencing was performed on peripheral blood, taken on day 0 of MenACWY control vaccination. The source is an adult in good health.

The chain uses TRBV5-5 and TRBJ1-1, with 12 bases identical to TRBD1. In germline, CDR1 is SGHKS, CDR2 YYEKEE (reference sequence). V shed 2 bases, J shed 6 bases, and the junction held 8 bases outside the gene matches. The length of the CDR3 is 16 residues. The DNA for the CDR3 is TGTGCCAGCAGCTTCCGGGACAGGGGGCGAACCCCTGAAGCTTTCTTT. Residues: CASSFRDRGRTPEAFF.

The rearrangement joins TRBV5-6 to TRBJ1-5, with D perhaps matching TRBD1 (5 bases). The germline V and J ends were trimmed by 2 bases and 0 bases, with 12 bases remaining between them. This CDR3 region has 16 residues. Germline lookup yields CDR1 SGHDT and CDR2 YYEEEE. The CDR3 region has the DNA TGTGCCAGCAGCTTCCGGGACGGATATAGCAATCAGCCCCAGCATTTT. Translating gives CASSFRDGYSNQPQHF. The variable domain in full, completed from reference TRBV5-6 and TRBJ1-5, reads DAGVTQSPTHLIKTRGQQVTLRCSPKSGHDTVSWYQQALGQGPQFIFQYYEEEERQRGNFPDRFSGHQFPNYSSELNVNALLLGDSALYLCASSFRDGYSNQPQHFGDGTRLSIL.

The rearrangement uses TRBV3-1 (or the pseudogene TRBV3-2) and TRBJ2-5; no definite D call. The germline gives CDR1 LGHDT, CDR2 YNNKEL (reference sequence). V was clipped by 3 bases and J by 3 bases, with 11 bases between them. The CDR3 loop spans 14 amino acids. The CDR3 reads CASSQRRVKETQYF. CDR3 sequence (DNA): TGTGCCAGCAGCCAGAGACGGGTCAAAGAGACCCAGTACTTC.

The sample holds a few counts of this clone. This sequence joins TRBV7-9 and TRBJ1-2; D is unclear. The CDR3 covers 15 residues. Germline CDR1 and CDR2: SEHNR and FQNEAQ (reference sequence). V shed 0 bases and J shed 4 bases, with 12 bases lying between them. The CDR3 loop reads CASSLAGKGRYGYTF. Written as DNA, the CDR3 is TGTGCCAGCAGCTTAGCTGGGAAAGGCCGCTATGGCTACACCTTC.

The CDR3 protein is CASSPRTREGETQYF. CDR3 nucleotide sequence: TGTGCCAGCAGCCCCCGGACTAGAGAAGGCGAGACCCAGTACTTC. The V call is TRBV5-8, the J call TRBJ2-5; 7 positions match TRBD2. Germline CDR1 is SGHTS and CDR2 is YDEGEE. The CDR3 totals 15 residues. Trimming at V came to 4 bases and at J to 5 bases, leaving 11 bases not matched to a gene.

Ten or more counts support this clone. The V call is TRBV6-1, the J call TRBJ2-7; 9 nucleotides match TRBD2. The CDR3 loop spans 18 amino acids. Trimming cost V 1 base and J 5 bases; bases outside gene matches: 15. The germline V gene has CDR1 MNHNS and CDR2 SASEGT. The chain's CDR3 is CASSEESGGRASGNEQYF. DNA for the CDR3: TGTGCCAGCAGTGAAGAAAGCGGGGGTAGGGCTAGCGGGAACGAGCAGTACTTC.

V usage is TRBV19 and J usage is TRBJ1-5; weak D call: TRBD1 (6 bases). Germline V gives CDR1 LNHDA, CDR2 SQIVND (reference sequence). This CDR3 has 14 residues. V was cut by 5 bases and J by 2 bases, with 10 bases left in between. CDR3 coding DNA: TGTGCCAGTAGTGACCACAGGGGCAATCAGCCCCAGCATTTT. It translates to CASSDHRGNQPQHF.

The gene calls are TRBV28 and TRBJ2-2; D remains unclear. Germline V gene data show CDR1 as MDHEN and CDR2 as SYDVKM. Trimming left V 2 bases short and J 6 bases short, with 4 bases between. The CDR3 covers 12 residues. The CDR3 DNA follows: TGTGCCAGCAGTTTAATATCCGGGGAGCTGTTTTTT. Translation gives CASSLISGELFF.

A few counts support this clone. V gene TRBV30 combines with J gene TRBJ1-1, with a weak D call TRBD1 (5 bases). The CDR3 contains 14 residues. V was cut by 0 bases and J by 4 bases, with 12 bases left in between. The germline V gene has CDR1 GTSNPN and CDR2 SVGIG (reference sequence). The CDR3 DNA is TGTGCCTGGAGTGTACAAGGGGTGGGCACTGAAGCTTTCTTT. Translating gives CAWSVQGVGTEAFF.

Concerning this clone: Additional DNA sequences in this sample encode the identical CDR3. This chain uses TRBV24-1 with TRBJ2-2; D remains ambiguous. V was trimmed by 5 bases and J by 5 bases, leaving 8 bases between them. The CDR3 has 13 amino acids. Germline CDR1 is KGHDR and CDR2 is SFDVKD. Here the CDR3 reads CATSGSATGELFF. Here the CDR3 DNA reads TGTGCCACCAGTGGTTCCGCTACCGGGGAGCTGTTTTTT.